Below are 26 T cell receptor beta chains sequenced from a single sample in a study of blood T cells in healthy people across ages. A J-beta primer mix and a sample-barcoded 5' primer were used in a second PCR of roughly 7 to 12 cycles. TCRdb independently ran MiXCR on the 5' RACE reads; one entry per CDR3 protein. The data show more than 900,000 distinct CDR3 sequences, less than 25% seen once. These data were also reused for a study on T cells of mothers and their children.

The sequencing sample was made of blood. These TCRs come from a girl aged 2 to 10 in good health.

This chain's CDR3 is CASSFSAGEYPFPYEQYF. CDR3 sequence (DNA): TGTGCCAGCAGTTTTTCGGCAGGGGAATACCCCTTCCCCTACGAGCAGTACTTC. This chain links TRBV12-3 or TRBV12-4 with TRBJ2-7; possibly TRBD1 for D (6 bases). The CDR3 loop spans 18 amino acids. V lost 3 bases, J lost 2 bases, and 23 bases lay in between.

The rearrangement links TRBV29-1 to TRBJ1-1; D unclear. Germline-derived CDR1 and CDR2 are SQVTM and ANQGSEA. The CDR3 is made up of 13 amino acids. V was trimmed by 4 bases and J by 6 bases, leaving 15 bases between them. The CDR3 nucleotides are TGCAGCGTTGTATGGATTCTCCATCCTGAAGCTTTCTTT. This gives the protein CSVVWILHPEAFF.

This clonotype occurred many times. The chain carries TRBV12-3 or TRBV12-4 and TRBJ1-1; 9 nucleotides match TRBD1. V lost 6 bases and J lost 4; bases outside the gene matches: 3. The CDR3 spans 13 residues. CDR3 nucleotide sequence: TGTGCCAGCAGGGGACAGGGCGGCACTGAAGCTTTCTTT. This sequence encodes CASRGQGGTEAFF.

DNA for the CDR3: TGTGCCAGCAGCTTAGCTTCCCCGGGACAGGGGTTCTACGAGCAGTACTTC. Translation gives CASSLASPGQGFYEQYF. The V gene is TRBV7-2, the J gene TRBJ2-7; 10 bases are a match to TRBD1. This CDR3 is built from 17 residues. From germline, CDR1 is SGHTA and CDR2 FQGNSA. V shed 0 bases and J 3 bases; nucleotides not matched to a gene: 8.

The chain recombines TRBV29-1 with TRBJ2-1; D unresolved. The germline CDR1 and CDR2 sequences are SQVTM and ANQGSEA. CDR3 length equals 14 residues. Trimming removed 3 bases at V and 0 bases at J, with 9 bases between. CDR3 loop: CSVDSESSYNEQFF. The CDR3 nucleotides are TGCAGCGTTGACAGCGAATCCTCCTACAATGAGCAGTTCTTC.

This clonotype was picked up a small number of times. The chain is built from TRBV5-1 and TRBJ1-1; no clear D. The CDR3 has 14 amino acids. Germline CDR1 and CDR2: SGHRS and YFSETQ. Deletions cut 3 bases from V and 0 bases from J, with 9 bases between. CDR3 protein: CASSYESVNTEAFF. CDR3 DNA: TGCGCCAGCAGCTACGAGTCGGTGAACACTGAAGCTTTCTTT.

The chain has TRBV20-1 and TRBJ2-7; the D gene is possibly TRBD2 (5 bases). Trimming took 6 bases from V and 2 from J, leaving 17 bases between them. This CDR3 comprises 14 residues. CDR1 DFQATT and CDR2 SNEGSKA come from the germline V gene (reference sequence). The DNA for the CDR3 is TGCAGTGCCATTAACTCGGACTTAGCCTACGAGCAGTACTTC. Its protein product is CSAINSDLAYEQYF.

This chain uses TRBV5-1 with TRBJ1-1; TRBD1 matches 7 bases. V gave up 0 bases and J gave up 3 bases; unmatched junction bases: 5. The CDR3 spans 15 residues. Germline lookup yields CDR1 SGHRS and CDR2 YFSETQ. The CDR3 region is CASSLEGGRHTEAFF. The DNA of the CDR3 is TGCGCCAGCAGCTTGGAAGGGGGCCGGCACACTGAAGCTTTCTTT. The whole variable domain, filled in from reference TRBV5-1 and TRBJ1-1, reads KAGVTQTPRYLIKTRGQQVTLSCSPISGHRSVSWYQQTPGQGLQFLFEYFSETQRNKGNFPGRFSGRQFSNSRSEMNVSTLELGDSALYLCASSLEGGRHTEAFFGQGTRLTVV.

This clonotype was detected a few times. The V and J genes are TRBV7-3 and TRBJ2-1; 11 bases map to TRBD2. Germline lookup yields CDR1 SGHTA and CDR2 FQGTGA. With V trimmed by 5 bases and J by 8 bases, 5 bases remained unmatched. The length of the CDR3 is 14 residues. Here the CDR3 DNA reads TGTGCCAGCAGCCTAGCGGGAGGAGGCGATGAGCAGTTCTTC. Its protein is CASSLAGGGDEQFF.

This clonotype was observed a handful of times. This chain joins TRBV3-1 and TRBJ2-7; no firm D call. V shed 2 bases and J shed 7 bases, with 6 bases lying between them. The CDR3 has 11 amino acids. Germline V gene lookup returns CDR1 LGHDT and CDR2 YNNKEL (reference sequence). The CDR3 is CASSQRREQYF. The CDR3 DNA is TGTGCCAGCAGCCAACGTCGAGAGCAGTACTTC.

This clonotype was counted a few times. This rearrangement joins TRBV6-2 or TRBV6-3 to TRBJ2-1; 9 nucleotides line up with TRBD2. Germline values: CDR1 MNHEY, CDR2 SVGEGT. There are 17 residues in the CDR3. The ends lost 2 bases at V and 2 bases at J; junction bases unmatched: 7. This CDR3 is CASSYQDAGGTYNEQFF. The CDR3 DNA reads TGTGCCAGCAGTTACCAGGACGCGGGGGGGACCTACAATGAGCAGTTCTTC.

This clonotype was counted only a few times. The V and J genes are TRBV11-3 and TRBJ2-5; 10 bases map to TRBD1. This CDR3 is 15 amino acids long. The ends lost 5 bases at V and 5 bases at J; junction bases unmatched: 8. Germline loops: CDR1 SGHNT, CDR2 YENEEA. The CDR3 region has the DNA TGTGCCAGCAGCGAACGGGACAGGGGAAGGGAGACCCAGTACTTC. It encodes CASSERDRGRETQYF.

This clonotype was detected only a few times. The chain has TRBV9 and TRBJ2-5; tentatively, D is TRBD1 (6 bases). The DNA matches TRBJ2-7 better at its end, which makes the J call doubtful. The germline gives CDR1 SGDLS, CDR2 YYNGEE. The CDR3 loop spans 13 amino acids. The CDR3 loop reads CASNVHRVYEQYF. CDR3 nucleotides: TGTGCCAGCAACGTCCACAGGGTGTACGAGCAGTACTTC.

There are a few counts of this clonotype. This chain links TRBV7-2 with TRBJ1-4; D may be TRBD1 (5 bases). The CDR3 extends over 15 amino acids. Per the germline V gene, CDR1 is SGHTA and CDR2 is FQGNSA. The V end was cut by 5 bases, the J end by 7 bases, with 17 bases between. For the CDR3, the DNA is TGTGCCAGCAGCGAGGGGCCAGGGTACGGTGAAAAACTGTTTTTT. Translated: CASSEGPGYGEKLFF. The full variable domain, with the rest looked up from reference TRBV7-2 and TRBJ1-4, is GAGVSQSPSNKVTEKGKDVELRCDPISGHTALYWYRQSLGQGLEFLIYFQGNSAPDKSGLPSDRFSAERTGGSVSTLTIQRTQQEDSAVYLCASSEGPGYGEKLFFGSGTQLSVL.

This clonotype has only a few counts. The chain links TRBV6-1 to TRBJ2-7; possibly TRBD1 for D (6 bases). Germline V gene lookup returns CDR1 MNHNS and CDR2 SASEGT. The CDR3 extends over 16 amino acids. V lost 6 bases to trimming and J lost 2 bases, with 20 bases between them. Written as DNA, the CDR3 is TGTGCCAGCAGAGTTTCCCGGTGGACAGAGACCTACGAGCAGTACTTC. Translating it yields CASRVSRWTETYEQYF.

The genes are TRBV2 and TRBJ1-2; unclear D gene. The CDR3 has 14 amino acids. V was trimmed by 0 bases and J by 8 bases, leaving 13 bases between them. Germline V gene lookup returns CDR1 SNHLY and CDR2 FYNNEI. In DNA, the CDR3 is TGTGCCAGCAGTGAAGCTCAAGGTTTAGAGGGCTACACCTTC. Translating gives CASSEAQGLEGYTF. The full variable domain, rest sourced from reference TRBV2 and TRBJ1-2, is EPEVTQTPSHQVTQMGQEVILRCVPISNHLYFYWYRQILGQKVEFLVSFYNNEISEKSEIFDDQFSVERPDGSNFTLKIRSTKLEDSAMYFCASSEAQGLEGYTFGSGTRLTVV.

This clonotype was recorded a few times. No DNA is shown, since the ends of the CDR3 on it are uncertain; the CDR3 is the one TCRdb lists. V is TRBV5-6 and J is TRBJ2-5; the D call in the table, TRBD2, was not verified against the DNA. Germline-derived CDR1 and CDR2 are SGHDT and YYEEEE. The CDR3 comprises 16 residues, both ends counted. The CDR3 sequence: CASSWRVGDFGNEQFF.

The chain links TRBV7-2 to TRBJ1-2; a weak D match, TRBD1 (6 bases). Germline V gene lookup returns CDR1 SGHTA and CDR2 FQGNSA. CDR3 length: 13 amino acids. V gave up 6 bases and J gave up 10 bases, with 18 bases separating them. The DNA of the CDR3 is TGTGCCAGCAGGCCGGCAGGGGTACATGACTACACCTTC. It codes for CASRPAGVHDYTF.

The chain carries TRBV6-5 and TRBJ2-3; tentatively, D is TRBD2 (5 bases). The germline gives CDR1 MNHEY, CDR2 SVGAGI. The CDR3 consists of 11 residues. The V end lost 5 bases, the J end lost 9 bases, and 9 bases lay between the germline ends. This chain's CDR3 is CASSTRFTQYF. The CDR3 region has the DNA TGTGCCAGCAGTACTAGATTCACGCAGTATTTT.

This rearrangement joins TRBV12-3 or TRBV12-4 to TRBJ1-5; possible D gene TRBD1, 6 bases. This CDR3 is 13 amino acids long. V was clipped by 4 bases and J by 6 bases, with 10 bases between them. The DNA of the CDR3 is TGTGCCAGCAGTTCCCGACAGGCTCAGCCCCAGCATTTT. The encoded protein is CASSSRQAQPQHF.

This clonotype was seen at least ten times. The chain is built from TRBV7-2 and TRBJ2-4; possibly TRBD2 for D (5 bases). Germline V gene data show CDR1 as SGHTA and CDR2 as FQGNSA. V lost 4 bases, J lost 7 bases, and 8 bases lay in between. This CDR3 comprises 12 residues. The CDR3 DNA is TGTGCCAGCAGCTCCCGCGGGAACATTCAGTACTTC. Residues: CASSSRGNIQYF.

This clonotype appeared many times. The chain couples TRBV7-2 to TRBJ2-1; unclear D gene. Trimming pared 1 base from V and 3 bases from J, leaving 4 bases between. CDR1 is SGHTA and CDR2 is FQGNSA in the germline V gene. The CDR3 has 13 amino acids. The CDR3 protein is CASSLDYYNEQFF. Written as DNA, the CDR3 is TGTGCCAGCAGCTTAGACTACTACAATGAGCAGTTCTTC. The complete variable domain, with remaining parts taken from reference TRBV7-2 and TRBJ2-1, reads GAGVSQSPSNKVTEKGKDVELRCDPISGHTALYWYRQSLGQGLEFLIYFQGNSAPDKSGLPSDRFSAERTGGSVSTLTIQRTQQEDSAVYLCASSLDYYNEQFFGPGTRLTVL.

The chain recombines TRBV20-1 with TRBJ2-5; D is possibly TRBD1 (6 bases). The end of the DNA aligns better with TRBJ2-7, so the J call may be wrong. Germline loops: CDR1 DFQATT, CDR2 SNEGSKA (reference sequence). The CDR3 consists of 14 residues. CDR3 sequence: CSAREFRGRYEQYF. In nucleotides, the CDR3 is TGCAGTGCTAGAGAATTCAGGGGCAGGTACGAGCAGTACTTC.

The J gene is TRBJ2-3, the V gene TRBV7-8; 9 bases fit TRBD2. This CDR3 is built from 16 residues. The germline CDR1 and CDR2 sequences are SGHVS and FQNEAQ. Losses at the gene ends were 1 base for V and 4 bases for J; bases not matched to a gene: 6. CDR3 sequence: CASSLVVAGESDTQYF. The CDR3 DNA sequence: TGTGCCAGCAGCTTAGTGGTAGCGGGAGAATCAGATACGCAGTATTTT.

The chain joins TRBV28 to TRBJ2-2; 12 positions agree with TRBD2. The CDR3 runs to 15 residues. Germline-derived CDR1 and CDR2 are MDHEN and SYDVKM. V lost 8 bases to trimming and J lost 7 bases; unmatched junction nucleotides: 8. Here the CDR3 DNA reads TGTGCCAGCTCGACTAGCGGGAGAGGGTACGGGGAGCTGTTTTTT. Amino acids: CASSTSGRGYGELFF.

The chain couples TRBV27 to TRBJ2-1; D gene unclear. Looked up from germline, CDR1 is MNHEY and CDR2 is SMNVEV (reference sequence). The CDR3 consists of 16 residues. Trimming removed 4 bases at V and 2 bases at J, with 15 bases between. The CDR3 bases are TGTGCCAGCAGTTCCATCGGGCTCCTGGCCTACAATGAGCAGTTCTTC. As protein: CASSSIGLLAYNEQFF.